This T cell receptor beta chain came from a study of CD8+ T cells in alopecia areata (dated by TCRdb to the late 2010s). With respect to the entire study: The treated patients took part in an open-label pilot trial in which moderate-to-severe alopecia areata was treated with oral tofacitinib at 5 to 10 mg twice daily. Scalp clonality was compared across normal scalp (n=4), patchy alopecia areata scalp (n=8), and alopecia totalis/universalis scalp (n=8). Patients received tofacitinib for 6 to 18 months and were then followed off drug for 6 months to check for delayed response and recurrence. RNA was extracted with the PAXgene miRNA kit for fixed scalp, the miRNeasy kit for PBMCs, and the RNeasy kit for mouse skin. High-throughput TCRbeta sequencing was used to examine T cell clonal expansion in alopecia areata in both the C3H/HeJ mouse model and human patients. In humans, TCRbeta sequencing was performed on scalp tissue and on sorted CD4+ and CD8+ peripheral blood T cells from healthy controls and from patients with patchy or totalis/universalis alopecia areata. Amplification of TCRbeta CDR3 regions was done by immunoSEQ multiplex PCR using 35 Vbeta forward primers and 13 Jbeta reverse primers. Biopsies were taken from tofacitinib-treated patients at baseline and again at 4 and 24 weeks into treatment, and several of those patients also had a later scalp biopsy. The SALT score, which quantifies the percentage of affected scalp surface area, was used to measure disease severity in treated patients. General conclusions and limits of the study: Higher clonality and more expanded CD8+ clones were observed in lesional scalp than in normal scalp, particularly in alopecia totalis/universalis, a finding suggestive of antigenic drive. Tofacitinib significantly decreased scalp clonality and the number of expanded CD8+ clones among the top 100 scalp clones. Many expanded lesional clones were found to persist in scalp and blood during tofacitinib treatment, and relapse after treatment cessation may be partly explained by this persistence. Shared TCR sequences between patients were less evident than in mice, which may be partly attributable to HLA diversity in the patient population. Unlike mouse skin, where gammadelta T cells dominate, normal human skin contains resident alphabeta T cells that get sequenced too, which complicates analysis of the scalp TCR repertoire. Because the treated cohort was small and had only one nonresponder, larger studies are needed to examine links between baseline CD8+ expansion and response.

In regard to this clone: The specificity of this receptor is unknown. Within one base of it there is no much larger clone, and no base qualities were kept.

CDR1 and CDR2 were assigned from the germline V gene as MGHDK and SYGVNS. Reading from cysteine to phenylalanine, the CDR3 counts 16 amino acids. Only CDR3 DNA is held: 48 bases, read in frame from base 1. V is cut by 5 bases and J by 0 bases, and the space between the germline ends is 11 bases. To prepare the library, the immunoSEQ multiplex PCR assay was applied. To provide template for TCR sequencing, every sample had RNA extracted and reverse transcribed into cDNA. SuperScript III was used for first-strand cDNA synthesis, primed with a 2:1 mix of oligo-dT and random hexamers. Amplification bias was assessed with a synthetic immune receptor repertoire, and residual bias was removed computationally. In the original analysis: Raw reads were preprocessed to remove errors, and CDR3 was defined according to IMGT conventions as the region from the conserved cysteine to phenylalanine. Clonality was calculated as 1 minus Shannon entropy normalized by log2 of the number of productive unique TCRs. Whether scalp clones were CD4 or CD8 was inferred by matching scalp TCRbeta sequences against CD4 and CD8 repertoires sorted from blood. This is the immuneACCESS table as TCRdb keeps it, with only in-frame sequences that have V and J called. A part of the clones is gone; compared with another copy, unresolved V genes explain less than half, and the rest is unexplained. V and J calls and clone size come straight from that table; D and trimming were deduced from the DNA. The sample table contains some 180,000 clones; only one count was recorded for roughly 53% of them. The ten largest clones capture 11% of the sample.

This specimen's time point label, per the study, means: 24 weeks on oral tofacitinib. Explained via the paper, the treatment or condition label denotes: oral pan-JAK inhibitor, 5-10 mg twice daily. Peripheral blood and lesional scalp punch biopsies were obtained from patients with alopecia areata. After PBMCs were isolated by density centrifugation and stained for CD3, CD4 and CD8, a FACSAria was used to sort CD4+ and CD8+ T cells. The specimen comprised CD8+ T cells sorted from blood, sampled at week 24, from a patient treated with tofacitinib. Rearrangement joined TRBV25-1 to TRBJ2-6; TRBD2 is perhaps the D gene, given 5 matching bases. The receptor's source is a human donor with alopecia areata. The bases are TGTGCCAGCAGTTCCCGGGGTGTCTCTGGGGCCAACGTCCTGACTTTC. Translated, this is CASSSRGVSGANVLTF.